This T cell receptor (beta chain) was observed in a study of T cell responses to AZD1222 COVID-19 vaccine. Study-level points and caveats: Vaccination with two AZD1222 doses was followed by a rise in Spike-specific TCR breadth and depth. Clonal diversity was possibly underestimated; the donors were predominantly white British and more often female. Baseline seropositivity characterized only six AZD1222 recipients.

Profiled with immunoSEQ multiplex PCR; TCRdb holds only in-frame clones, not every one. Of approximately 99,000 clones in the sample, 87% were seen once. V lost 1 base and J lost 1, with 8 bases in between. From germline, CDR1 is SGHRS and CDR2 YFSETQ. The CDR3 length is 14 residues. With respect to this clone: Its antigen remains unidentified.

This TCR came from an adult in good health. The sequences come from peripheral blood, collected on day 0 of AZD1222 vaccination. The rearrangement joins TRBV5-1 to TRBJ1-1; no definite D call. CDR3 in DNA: TGCGCCAGCAGCTTGTGGCTTCAGAACACTGAAGCTTTCTTT. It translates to CASSLWLQNTEAFF.